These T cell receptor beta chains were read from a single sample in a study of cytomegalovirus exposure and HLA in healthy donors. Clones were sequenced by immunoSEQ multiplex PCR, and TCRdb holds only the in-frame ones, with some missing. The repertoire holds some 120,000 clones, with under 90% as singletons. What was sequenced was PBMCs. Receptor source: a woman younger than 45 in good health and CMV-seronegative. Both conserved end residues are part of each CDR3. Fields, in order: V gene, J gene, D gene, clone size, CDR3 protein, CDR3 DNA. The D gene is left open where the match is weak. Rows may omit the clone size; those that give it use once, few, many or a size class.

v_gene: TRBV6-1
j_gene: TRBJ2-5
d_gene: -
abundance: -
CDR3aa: CASPGWRSYQETQYF
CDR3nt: TGTGCCAGCCCGGGTTGGCGTTCGTACCAAGAGACCCAGTACTTC

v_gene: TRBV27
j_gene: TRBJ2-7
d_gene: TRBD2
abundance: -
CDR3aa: CASSSTGLAGTYEQYF
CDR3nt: TGTGCCAGCAGTTCTACGGGACTAGCGGGTACCTACGAGCAGTACTTC

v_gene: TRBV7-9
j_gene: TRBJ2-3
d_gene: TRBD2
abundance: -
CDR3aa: CASSLGSSGTGDTQYF
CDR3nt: TGTGCCAGCAGCTTAGGCTCTAGCGGGACGGGAGATACGCAGTATTTT

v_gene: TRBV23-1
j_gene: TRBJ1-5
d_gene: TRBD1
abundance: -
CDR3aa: CASSQWGTGSNQPQHF
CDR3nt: TGCGCCAGCAGTCAATGGGGGACAGGGAGCAATCAGCCCCAGCATTTT

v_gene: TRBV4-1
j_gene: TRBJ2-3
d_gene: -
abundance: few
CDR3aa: CASSQEAGGPGDTQYF
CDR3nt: TGCGCCAGCAGCCAAGAAGCGGGCGGGCCGGGAGATACGCAGTATTTT

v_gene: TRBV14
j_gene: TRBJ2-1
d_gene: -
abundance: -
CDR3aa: CASSQWSGGPYNEQFF
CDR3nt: TGTGCCAGCAGCCAATGGTCCGGGGGGCCATACAATGAGCAGTTCTTC

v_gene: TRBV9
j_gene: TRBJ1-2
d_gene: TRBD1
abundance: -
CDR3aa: CASSADRGYYGYTF
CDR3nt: TGTGCCAGCAGCGCGGACAGGGGGTACTATGGCTACACCTTC

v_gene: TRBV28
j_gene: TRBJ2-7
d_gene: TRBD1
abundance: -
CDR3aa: CASSKDREDYEQYF
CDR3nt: TGTGCCAGCAGTAAGGACAGGGAAGACTACGAGCAGTACTTC

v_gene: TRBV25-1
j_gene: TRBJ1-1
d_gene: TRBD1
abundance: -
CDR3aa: CASSEGQGWTEAFF
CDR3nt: TGTGCCAGCAGTGAGGGACAGGGGTGGACTGAAGCTTTCTTT

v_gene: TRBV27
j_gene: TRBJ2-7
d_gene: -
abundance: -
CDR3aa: CASSLGGVSSYEQYF
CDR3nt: TGTGCCAGCAGTTTAGGCGGGGTAAGCTCCTACGAGCAGTACTTC

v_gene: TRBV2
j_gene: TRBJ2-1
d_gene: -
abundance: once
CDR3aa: CASSDYTPYNEQFF
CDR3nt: TGTGCCAGCAGCGATTATACTCCCTACAATGAGCAGTTCTTC

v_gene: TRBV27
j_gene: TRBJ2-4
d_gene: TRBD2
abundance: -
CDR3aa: CASGRPTSGKNIQYF
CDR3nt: TGTGCCAGCGGACGGCCCACTAGCGGAAAAAACATTCAGTACTTC

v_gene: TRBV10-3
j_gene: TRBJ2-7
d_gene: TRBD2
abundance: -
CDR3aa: CAISEQRDSYEQYF
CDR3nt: TGTGCCATCAGTGAGCAGCGGGATTCTTACGAGCAGTACTTC

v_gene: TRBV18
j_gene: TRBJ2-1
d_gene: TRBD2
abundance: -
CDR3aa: CASSPGIGTSVNNEQFF
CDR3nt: TGTGCCAGCTCACCCGGGATCGGGACTAGCGTGAACAATGAGCAGTTCTTC

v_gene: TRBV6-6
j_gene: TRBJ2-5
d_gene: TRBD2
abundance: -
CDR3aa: CASRPPGLAEGGQYF
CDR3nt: TGTGCCAGCAGACCACCGGGACTAGCGGAGGGGGGCCAGTACTTC

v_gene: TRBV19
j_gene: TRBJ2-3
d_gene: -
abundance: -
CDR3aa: CASNGEFTDTQYF
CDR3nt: TGTGCCAGTAATGGAGAATTCACAGATACGCAGTATTTT

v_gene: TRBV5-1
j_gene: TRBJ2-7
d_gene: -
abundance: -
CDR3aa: CASSLKGDTINEQYF
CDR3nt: TGCGCCAGCAGCTTGAAAGGGGATACGATCAACGAGCAGTACTTC

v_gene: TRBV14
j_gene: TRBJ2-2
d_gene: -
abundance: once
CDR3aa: CASSQNTGGTGELFF
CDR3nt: TGTGCCAGCAGCCAAAACACAGGTGGCACCGGGGAGCTGTTTTTT

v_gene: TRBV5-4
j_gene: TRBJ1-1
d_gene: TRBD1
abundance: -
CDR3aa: CASSPGTGGERTEAFF
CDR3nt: TGTGCCAGCAGCCCCGGGACAGGGGGAGAGAGGACTGAAGCTTTCTTT

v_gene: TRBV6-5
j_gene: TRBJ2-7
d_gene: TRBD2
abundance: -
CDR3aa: CASSSTSGRIYEQYF
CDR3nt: TGTGCCAGCAGCAGTACTAGCGGGAGAATCTACGAGCAGTACTTC

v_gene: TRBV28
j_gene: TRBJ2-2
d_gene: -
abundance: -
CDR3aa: CASSLPAGEDTGELFF
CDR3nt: TGTGCCAGCAGTCTACCCGCCGGGGAGGACACCGGGGAGCTGTTTTTT

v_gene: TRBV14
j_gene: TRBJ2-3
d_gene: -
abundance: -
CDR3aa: CASSQVLASTDTQYF
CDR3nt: TGTGCCAGCAGCCAAGTATTGGCTAGCACAGATACGCAGTATTTT

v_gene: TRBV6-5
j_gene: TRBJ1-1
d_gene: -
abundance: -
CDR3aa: CASSAGARTEAFF
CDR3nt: TGTGCCAGCTCGGCGGGGGCTCGGACTGAAGCTTTCTTT

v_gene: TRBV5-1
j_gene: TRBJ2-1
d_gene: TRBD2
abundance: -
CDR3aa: CASSFLAGGENEQFF
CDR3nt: TGCGCCAGCAGCTTCCTAGCGGGAGGTGAGAATGAGCAGTTCTTC

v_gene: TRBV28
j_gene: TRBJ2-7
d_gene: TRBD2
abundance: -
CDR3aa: CASSLPLADSTSYEQYF
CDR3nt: TGTGCCAGCAGTTTACCTCTAGCGGACTCAACCTCCTACGAGCAGTACTTC

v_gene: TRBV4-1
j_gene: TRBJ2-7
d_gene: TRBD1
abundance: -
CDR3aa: CASSQNRGDYEQYF
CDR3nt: TGCGCCAGCAGCCAAAACAGGGGGGACTACGAGCAGTACTTC

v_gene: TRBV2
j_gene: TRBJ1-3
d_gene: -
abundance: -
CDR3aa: CASSERAGERTIYF
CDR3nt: TGTGCCAGCAGTGAAAGGGCAGGGGAAAGAACCATATATTTT

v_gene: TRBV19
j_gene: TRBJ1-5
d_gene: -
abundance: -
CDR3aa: CASSIGNSQPQHF
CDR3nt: TGTGCCAGTAGTATAGGCAACAGTCAGCCCCAGCATTTT

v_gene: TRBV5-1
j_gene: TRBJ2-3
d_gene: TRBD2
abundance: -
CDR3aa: CASSLGGLAGTDTQYF
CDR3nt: TGCGCCAGCAGCTTGGGGGGACTAGCGGGAACAGATACGCAGTATTTT

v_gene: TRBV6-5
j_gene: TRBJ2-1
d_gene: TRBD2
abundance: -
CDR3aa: CASSSGGANEQFF
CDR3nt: TGTGCCAGCTCTTCGGGGGGAGCAAATGAGCAGTTCTTC

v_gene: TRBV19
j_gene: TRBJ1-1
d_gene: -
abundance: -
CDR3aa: CASSLPQGGTEAFF
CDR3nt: TGTGCCAGTAGTTTACCACAGGGTGGGACTGAAGCTTTCTTT

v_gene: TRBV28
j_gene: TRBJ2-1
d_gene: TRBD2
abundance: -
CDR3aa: CASTGTSRSYNEQFF
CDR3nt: TGTGCCAGCACTGGGACTAGCCGCTCCTACAATGAGCAGTTCTTC

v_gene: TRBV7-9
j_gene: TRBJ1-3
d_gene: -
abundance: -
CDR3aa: CASSFSFGTPPEGNTIYF
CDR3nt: TGTGCCAGCAGCTTTAGCTTTGGCACCCCACCTGAAGGAAACACCATATATTTT

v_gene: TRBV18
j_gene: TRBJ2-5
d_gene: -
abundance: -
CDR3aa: CASSPPRAGALSGTQYF
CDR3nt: TGTGCCAGCTCACCACCAAGGGCAGGGGCCCTAAGTGGGACCCAGTACTTC

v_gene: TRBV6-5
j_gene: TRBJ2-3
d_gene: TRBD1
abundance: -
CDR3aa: CASREQGASTDTQYF
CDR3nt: TGTGCCAGCAGGGAACAGGGGGCTAGCACAGATACGCAGTATTTT

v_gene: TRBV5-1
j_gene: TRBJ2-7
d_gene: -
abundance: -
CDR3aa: CASSLAPHPYEQYF
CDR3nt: TGCGCCAGCAGCTTGGCGCCACACCCCTACGAGCAGTACTTC

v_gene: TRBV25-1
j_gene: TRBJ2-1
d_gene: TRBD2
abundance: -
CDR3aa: CASSEPGLPVNEQFF
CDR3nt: TGTGCCAGCAGTGAACCGGGACTACCTGTCAATGAGCAGTTCTTC

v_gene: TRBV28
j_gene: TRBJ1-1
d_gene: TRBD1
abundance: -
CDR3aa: CASNRGTGGTEAFF
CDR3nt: TGTGCCAGCAATCGAGGGACAGGGGGCACTGAAGCTTTCTTT

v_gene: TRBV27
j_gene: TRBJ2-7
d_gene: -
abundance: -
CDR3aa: CASSLSKTSSYEQYF
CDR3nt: TGTGCCAGCAGCCTGTCAAAGACAAGCTCCTACGAGCAGTACTTC

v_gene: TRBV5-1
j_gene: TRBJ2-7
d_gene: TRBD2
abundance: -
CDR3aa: CASNPSPTSGRDYEQYF
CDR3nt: TGCGCCTCAAATCCCTCCCCAACTAGCGGGAGAGACTACGAGCAGTACTTC

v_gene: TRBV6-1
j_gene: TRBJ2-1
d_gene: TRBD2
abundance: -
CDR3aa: CASSEPLAGGYNEQFF
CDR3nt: TGTGCCAGCAGTGAACCACTAGCGGGAGGATACAATGAGCAGTTCTTC

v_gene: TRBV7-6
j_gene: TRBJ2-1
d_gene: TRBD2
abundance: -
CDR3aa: CASSLAWKGGTYNEQFF
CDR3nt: TGTGCCAGCAGCTTAGCGTGGAAGGGAGGGACTTACAATGAGCAGTTCTTC

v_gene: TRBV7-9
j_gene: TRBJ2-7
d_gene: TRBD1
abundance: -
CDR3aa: CASSSPSGTGGTYEQYF
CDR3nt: TGTGCCAGCAGCTCACCCTCCGGGACAGGAGGTACCTACGAGCAGTACTTC

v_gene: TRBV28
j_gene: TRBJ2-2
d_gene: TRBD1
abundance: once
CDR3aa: CASTPDRGNTGELFF
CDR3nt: TGTGCCAGCACCCCCGACAGGGGGAACACCGGGGAGCTGTTTTTT

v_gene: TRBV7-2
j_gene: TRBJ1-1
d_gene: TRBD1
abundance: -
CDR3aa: CASNLNGRLRDRVSEAFF
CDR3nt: TGTGCCAGCAACCTTAACGGACGACTACGGGACAGGGTCTCTGAAGCTTTCTTT

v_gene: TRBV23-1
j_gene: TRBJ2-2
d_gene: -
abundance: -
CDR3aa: CARGGNRGHTGELFF
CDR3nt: TGCGCCAGGGGGGGTAACAGGGGCCACACCGGGGAGCTGTTTTTT

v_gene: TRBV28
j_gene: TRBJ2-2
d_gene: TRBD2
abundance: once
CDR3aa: CASGRLAEVGGELFF
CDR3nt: TGTGCCAGCGGCCGACTAGCAGAGGTGGGCGGGGAGCTGTTTTTT

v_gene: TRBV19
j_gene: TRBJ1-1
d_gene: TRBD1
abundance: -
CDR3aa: CASNGQGAAEAEAFF
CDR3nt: TGTGCCAGTAACGGACAGGGGGCTGCCGAAGCTGAAGCTTTCTTT

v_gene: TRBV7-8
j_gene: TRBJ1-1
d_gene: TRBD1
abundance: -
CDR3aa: CASSPRTGENTEAFF
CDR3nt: TGTGCCAGCAGCCCGAGGACAGGGGAGAACACTGAAGCTTTCTTT

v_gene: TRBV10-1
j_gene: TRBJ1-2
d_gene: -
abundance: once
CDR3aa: CASSDAGVGGFGYTF
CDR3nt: TGCGCCAGCAGCGACGCAGGGGTCGGAGGATTCGGCTACACCTTC

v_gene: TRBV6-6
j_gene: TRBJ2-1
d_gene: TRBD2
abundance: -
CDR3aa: CASQRTSVNNEQFF
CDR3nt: TGTGCCAGCCAAAGGACTAGCGTAAACAATGAGCAGTTCTTC

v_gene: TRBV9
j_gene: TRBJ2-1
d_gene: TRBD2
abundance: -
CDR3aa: CASRRTSGTGRDEQFF
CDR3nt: TGTGCCAGCAGGCGGACTAGCGGGACGGGAAGGGATGAGCAGTTCTTC

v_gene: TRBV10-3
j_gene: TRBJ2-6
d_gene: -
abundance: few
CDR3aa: CAISESALSGANVLTF
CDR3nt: TGTGCCATCAGTGAGTCAGCCCTCTCTGGGGCCAACGTCCTGACTTTC

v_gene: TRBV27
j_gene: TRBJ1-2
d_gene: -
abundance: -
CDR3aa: CASSDRNYGYTF
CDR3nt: TGTGCCAGCAGTGACAGGAACTATGGCTACACCTTC

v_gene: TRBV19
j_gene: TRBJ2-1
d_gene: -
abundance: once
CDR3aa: CASSMVRSEQFF
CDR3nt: TGTGCCAGTAGTATGGTCCGGTCAGAGCAGTTCTTC

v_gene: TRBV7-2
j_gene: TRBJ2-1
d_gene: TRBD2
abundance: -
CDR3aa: CASSLALLGLAAPRQFF
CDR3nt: TGTGCCAGCAGCTTAGCGCTTTTAGGACTAGCTGCCCCCCGGCAGTTCTTC

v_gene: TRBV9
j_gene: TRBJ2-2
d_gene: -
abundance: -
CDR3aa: CASSVGGTDAGELFF
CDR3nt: TGTGCCAGCAGCGTAGGAGGCACGGATGCCGGGGAGCTGTTTTTT